The sequence of this T cell receptor beta chain was determined in a study of shared clonotypes between healthy human individuals. Researchers ran the assay at a deep level. The data were produced by immunoSEQ multiplex PCR, yet TCRdb's version contains in-frame clones alone and is incomplete. The data contain about 490,000 clones, 79% of them singletons. This TCR was recovered from a woman aged 35 to 49 in good health. Some clones in this sample may be carry-over from other donors' samples. The specimen sequenced was PBMCs.

CDR3 sequence (DNA): TGTGCCAGCAGCAAAATGGGACTAGCCTCCTACAATGAGCAGTTCTTC. Its protein is CASSKMGLASYNEQFF. The chain links TRBV7-2 to TRBJ2-1; 9 positions match TRBD2. Germline lookup yields CDR1 SGHTA and CDR2 FQGNSA. Losses at the gene ends were 5 bases for V and 0 bases for J; bases not matched to a gene: 5. The length of the CDR3 is 16 residues.